This T cell receptor beta chain comes out of a study of tumor-infiltrating lymphocytes in localized non-small cell lung cancer (dated by TCRdb to about 2021). Describing the broader study: The cohort covered several histologies, both smokers and never-smokers, and patients whose samples were collected after neoadjuvant chemotherapy. From each patient came resected tumor tissue plus uninvolved lung tissue from that same patient, and the uninvolved lung tissue was described as non-adjacent to the tumor. For roughly 55 patients, immunoSEQ T-cell fraction was compared between paired tumor and uninvolved lung. Alongside flow cytometry, multiplex immunofluorescence, RNA-seq, exome sequencing and proteomics, TCR sequencing was applied to the same patients as one of several integrated assays. The overall ICON cohort was composed of some 160 surgical patients with localized non-small cell lung cancer whose tumors were resected.

The T-cell fraction in tumor and uninvolved lung tissue was provided by TCR sequencing with the immunoSEQ assay. The study's processing was this. To analyze survival, patients were divided into a high T-cell fraction group (upper tertile) and a low T-cell fraction group (lower two tertiles), and the two groups were compared using a log-rank test. A signed-rank test was used to check for differences in T-cell fraction between paired tumor and uninvolved lung. TCRdb re-hosts the immuneACCESS table, in-frame sequences only. Its copies lack some clones; in the studies checked, an unresolved V gene accounts for under half of them, and the cause for the rest is not known. V and J calls and clone size are those listed in that table; D and trimming were worked out from the DNA. The sample table shows over 10,000 clones, and roughly 70% are seen once. The biggest ten clones account for about 10% of the sample.

The full study reports these points: Because different assays used different pieces of the same tissue, intratumor heterogeneity could not be separated from technical variation. Because assay coverage varied across patients depending on available tissue quantity, TCR sequencing was performed for only a subset of the cohort. Consistent with immunofluorescence CD3 counts, TCRbeta sequencing supported greater T cell infiltration in tumors than in uninvolved lung tissue. TCR-derived T-cell fraction did not differ between the flow cytometry-defined immunotypes IM1 (good prognosis) and IM2 (poor prognosis).

Enrollment in ICON was initiated in the first half of 2016, and the last patient was enrolled in September 2018. Fresh tumor and matched uninvolved tissue for in-depth immune analyses, including TCR sequencing, were collected from a subcohort of approximately 82 patients. DNA for TCR sequencing was isolated from bulk tissue, and no cell sorting was done. V trim: 5 bases; J trim: 6 bases; unmatched bases: 4. Taken from the germline V gene, the CDR1 and CDR2 loops are MNHNS and SASEGT. The cysteine opens and the phenylalanine closes a CDR3 of 13 amino acids. The only DNA kept is the CDR3, 39 bases in frame from the first base. For this clone: Its antigen is not yet known. No clone much larger than this one lies a single base away; base qualities are absent.

The sequencing input was uninvolved lung tissue not adjacent to the tumor. The rearranged segments are TRBV6-1 and TRBJ1-5, and TRBD1 aligns with 7 junction nucleotides. The receptor comes from a human donor with non-small cell lung cancer. The nucleotide sequence reads as follows: TGTGCCAGCAGTCACAGGGGAGGTCAGCCCCAGCATTTT. It is translated as CASSHRGGQPQHF.